Listed here are 5 T cell receptor beta chains from one sample, sequenced in a study of shared clonotypes between healthy human individuals. The table came from immunoSEQ multiplex PCR; TCRdb's copy has only in-frame clones and leaves some out. The sample contains about 1,900,000 clones, about 95% of which appear only once. CD8 cells classed as naive were CD45RO-negative and positively selected for CCR7, excluding terminally differentiated effector memory CD45RA+ cells. The sequenced sample consisted of naive CD8+ T cells sorted from blood. These receptors came from a man aged 18 to 29 in good health.

Details on this clone: The same CDR3 also results from other DNA sequences found in this sample. The chain recombines TRBV2 with TRBJ2-1; D uncertain. This CDR3 spans 11 amino acids. V was pared by 6 bases and J by 7 bases, with 7 bases between. Germline values: CDR1 SNHLY, CDR2 FYNNEI. DNA of the CDR3: TGTGCCAGCAGAGGGCTAAATGAGCAGTTCTTC. This encodes CASRGLNEQFF.

The CDR3 spells CASSLNAGGLYTGELFF. The CDR3 nucleotides are TGTGCCAGCAGTCTAAATGCGGGAGGGCTCTACACCGGGGAGCTGTTTTTT. This chain joins TRBV9 and TRBJ2-2; 9 nucleotides align to TRBD2. Germline loops: CDR1 SGDLS, CDR2 YYNGEE. The junction had 11 bases not matched to a gene; V was cut back by 5 bases and J by 3 bases. This CDR3 region has 17 residues.

This chain connects TRBV27 to TRBJ2-7; unclear D gene. Germline V gene sequence: CDR1 MNHEY, CDR2 SMNVEV (reference sequence). CDR3 length: 13 residues. Trimming took off 5 bases at V and 0 bases at J, with 8 bases between the two ends. CDR3 sequence: CASSAHLSYEQYF. In nucleotides, the CDR3 is TGTGCCAGCAGTGCCCACCTCTCCTACGAGCAGTACTTC.

This chain links TRBV4-1 with TRBJ2-7; D assignment may be TRBD1 or TRBD2 (6 bases each). V shed 0 bases and J shed 4 bases, with 13 bases lying between them. The CDR3 consists of 15 residues. The germline gives CDR1 MGHRA, CDR2 YSYEKL. This chain's CDR3 is CASSQDPGAKYEQYF. The CDR3 DNA sequence: TGCGCCAGCAGCCAAGACCCGGGGGCTAAGTACGAGCAGTACTTC.

The gene calls are TRBV27 and TRBJ2-7, with TRBD1 matching 8 bases. Germline CDR1 and CDR2: MNHEY and SMNVEV (reference sequence). This CDR3 is 15 amino acids long. V gave up 5 bases and J gave up 3 bases; unmatched junction bases: 9. The CDR3: CASSNLGTGLYEQYF. As DNA, the CDR3 is TGTGCCAGCAGTAATCTCGGGACAGGACTCTACGAGCAGTACTTC.